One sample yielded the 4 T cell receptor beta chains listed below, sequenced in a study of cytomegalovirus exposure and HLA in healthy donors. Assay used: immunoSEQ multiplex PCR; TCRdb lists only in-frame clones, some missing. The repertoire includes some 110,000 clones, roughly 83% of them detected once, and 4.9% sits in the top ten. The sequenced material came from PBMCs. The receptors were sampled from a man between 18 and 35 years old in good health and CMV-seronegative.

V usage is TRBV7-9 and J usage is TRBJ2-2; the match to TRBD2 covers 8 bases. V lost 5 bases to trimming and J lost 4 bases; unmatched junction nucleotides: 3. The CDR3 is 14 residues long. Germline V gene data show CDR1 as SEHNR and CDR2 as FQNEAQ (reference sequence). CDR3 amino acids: CASSSSGITGELFF. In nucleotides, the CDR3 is TGTGCCAGCAGCAGTAGCGGGATCACCGGGGAGCTGTTTTTT.

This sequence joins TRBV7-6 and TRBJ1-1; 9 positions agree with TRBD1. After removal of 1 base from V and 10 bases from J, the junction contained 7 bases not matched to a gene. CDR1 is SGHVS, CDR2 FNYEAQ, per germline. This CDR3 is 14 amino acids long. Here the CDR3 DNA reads TGTGCCAGCAGCTTAGTGGGACAGGGTTCGGCAGCTTTCTTT. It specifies CASSLVGQGSAAFF.

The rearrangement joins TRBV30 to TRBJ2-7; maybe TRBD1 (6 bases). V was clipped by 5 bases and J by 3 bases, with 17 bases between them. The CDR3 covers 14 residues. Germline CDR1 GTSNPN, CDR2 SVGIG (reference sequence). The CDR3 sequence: CAWEIPGTHYEQYF. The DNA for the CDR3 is TGTGCCTGGGAGATCCCCGGGACACACTACGAGCAGTACTTC.

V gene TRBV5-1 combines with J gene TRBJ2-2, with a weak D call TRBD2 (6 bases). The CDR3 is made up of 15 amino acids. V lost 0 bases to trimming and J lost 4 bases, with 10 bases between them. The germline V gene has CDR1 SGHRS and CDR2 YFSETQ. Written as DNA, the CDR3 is TGCGCCAGCAGCTTGGCACTAGCATCCACCGGGGAGCTGTTTTTT. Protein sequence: CASSLALASTGELFF.